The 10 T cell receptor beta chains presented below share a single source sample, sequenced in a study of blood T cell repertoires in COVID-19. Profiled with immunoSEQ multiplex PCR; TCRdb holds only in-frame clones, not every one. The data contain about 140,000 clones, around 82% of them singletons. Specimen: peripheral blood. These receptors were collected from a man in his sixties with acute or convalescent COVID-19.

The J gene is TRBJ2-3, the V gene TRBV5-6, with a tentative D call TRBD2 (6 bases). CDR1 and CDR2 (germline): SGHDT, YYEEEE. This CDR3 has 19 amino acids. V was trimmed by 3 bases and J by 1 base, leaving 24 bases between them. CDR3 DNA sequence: TGTGCCAGCAGCTCCCCCCGGGGAGGAGCCATCTTCGGCACAGATACGCAGTATTTT. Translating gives CASSSPRGGAIFGTDTQYF.

CDR3 amino acids: CASTDRGIVSPLHF. The DNA of the CDR3 is TGTGCCAGCACCGACAGGGGGATAGTTTCACCCCTCCACTTT. J is TRBJ1-6 and V is TRBV6-8; TRBD1 matches at 9 bases. The CDR3 consists of 14 residues. In germline, CDR1 is MNHGY, CDR2 SAAAGT. J gave up 9 bases and V 7 bases, and 7 bases lay outside the gene matches.

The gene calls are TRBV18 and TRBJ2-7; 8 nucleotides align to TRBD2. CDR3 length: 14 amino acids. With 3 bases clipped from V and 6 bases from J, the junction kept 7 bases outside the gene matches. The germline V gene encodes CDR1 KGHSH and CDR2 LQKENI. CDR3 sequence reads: CASSPQSGGREQYF. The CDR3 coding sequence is TGTGCCAGCTCACCTCAGTCGGGGGGGCGCGAGCAGTACTTC.

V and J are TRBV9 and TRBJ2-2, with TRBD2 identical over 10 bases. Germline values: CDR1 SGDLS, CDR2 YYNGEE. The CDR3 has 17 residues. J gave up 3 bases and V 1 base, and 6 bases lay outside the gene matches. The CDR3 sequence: CASSVLAGARHTGELFF. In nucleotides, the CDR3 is TGTGCCAGCAGCGTACTAGCGGGAGCCCGGCACACCGGGGAGCTGTTTTTT. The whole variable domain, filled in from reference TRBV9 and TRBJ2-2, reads DSGVTQTPKHLITATGQRVTLRCSPRSGDLSVYWYQQSLDQGLQFLIQYYNGEERAKGNILERFSAQQFPDLHSELNLSSLELGDSALYFCASSVLAGARHTGELFFGEGSRLTVL.

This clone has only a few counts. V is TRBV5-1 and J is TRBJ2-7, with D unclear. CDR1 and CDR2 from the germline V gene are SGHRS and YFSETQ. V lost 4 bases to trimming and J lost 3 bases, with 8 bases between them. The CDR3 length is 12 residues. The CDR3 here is CASSPGSYEQYF. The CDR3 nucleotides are TGCGCCAGCAGCCCTGGCAGCTACGAGCAGTACTTC.

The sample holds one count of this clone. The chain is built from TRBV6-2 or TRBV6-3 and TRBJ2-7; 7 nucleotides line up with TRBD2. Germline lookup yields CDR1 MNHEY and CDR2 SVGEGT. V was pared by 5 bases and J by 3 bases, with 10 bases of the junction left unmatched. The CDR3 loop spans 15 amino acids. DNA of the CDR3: TGTGCCAGCAGTGCCGCCGGGACTACCAACTACGAGCAGTACTTC. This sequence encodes CASSAAGTTNYEQYF.

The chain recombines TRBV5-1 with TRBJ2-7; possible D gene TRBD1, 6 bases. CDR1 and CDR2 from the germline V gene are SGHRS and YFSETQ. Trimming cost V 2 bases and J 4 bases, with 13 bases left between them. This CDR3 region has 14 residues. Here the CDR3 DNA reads TGCGCCAGCAGCTTTTCTACAGGGATGTACGAGCAGTACTTC. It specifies CASSFSTGMYEQYF.

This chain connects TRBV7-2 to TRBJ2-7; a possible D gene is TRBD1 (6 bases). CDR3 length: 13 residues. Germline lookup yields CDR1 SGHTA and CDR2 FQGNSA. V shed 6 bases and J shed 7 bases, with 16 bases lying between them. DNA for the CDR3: TGTGCCAGCAGTTCACAGGGTTCTGGGGAGCAGTACTTC. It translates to CASSSQGSGEQYF. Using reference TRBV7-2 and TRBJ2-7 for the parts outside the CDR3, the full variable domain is GAGVSQSPSNKVTEKGKDVELRCDPISGHTALYWYRQSLGQGLEFLIYFQGNSAPDKSGLPSDRFSAERTGGSVSTLTIQRTQQEDSAVYLCASSSQGSGEQYFGPGTRLTVT.

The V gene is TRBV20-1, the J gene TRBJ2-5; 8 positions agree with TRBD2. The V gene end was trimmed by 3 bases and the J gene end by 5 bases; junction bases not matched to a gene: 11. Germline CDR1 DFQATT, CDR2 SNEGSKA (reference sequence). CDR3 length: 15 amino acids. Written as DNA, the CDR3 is TGCAGTGCTAGTGGCCTAGGCGGGAGGACGGAGACCCAGTACTTC. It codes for CSASGLGGRTETQYF.

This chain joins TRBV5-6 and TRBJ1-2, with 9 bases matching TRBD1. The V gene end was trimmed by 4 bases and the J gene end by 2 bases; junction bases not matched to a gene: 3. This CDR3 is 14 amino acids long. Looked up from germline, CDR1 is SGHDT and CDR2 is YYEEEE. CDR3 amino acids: CASSPGTGNYGYTF. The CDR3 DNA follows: TGTGCCAGCAGCCCCGGGACAGGGAACTATGGCTACACCTTC.